Following are 17 T cell receptor beta chains from one sample sequenced in a study of beta chain features in type 1 diabetes. Every bit of the isolated RNA underwent reverse transcription, so sequencing read expressed TCRB transcripts. Using immunoSEQ multiplex PCR, the repertoire was profiled, and TCRdb retains in-frame clones only, with some absent. Among 150,000 or so clones, around a tenth were seen once, and the ten largest hold about 0.66%. Sequencing used central memory CD4+ T cells from blood. The receptors were gathered from a man younger than 30 in good health.

The genes are TRBV5-1 and TRBJ2-3; 7 nucleotides line up with TRBD2. The CDR3 consists of 15 residues. V dropped 6 bases and J dropped 1; count of bases not matched to a gene: 8. Germline lookup yields CDR1 SGHRS and CDR2 YFSETQ. CDR3 sequence: CASTMAAGGTDTQYF. DNA for the CDR3: TGCGCCAGCACTATGGCGGCGGGGGGCACAGATACGCAGTATTTT.

This clone was recorded many times. The J gene is TRBJ2-1, the V gene TRBV7-9, with D possibly being TRBD1 (6 bases). V lost 5 bases and J lost 15, with 11 bases in between. The CDR3 consists of 10 residues. Germline assignment: CDR1 SEHNR and CDR2 FQNEAQ (reference sequence). Here the CDR3 reads CASSGQNPFF. The CDR3 nucleotides are TGTGCCAGCAGCGGACAGAATCCGTTCTTC.

This clone came up a few times. V and J are TRBV29-1 and TRBJ2-3; D might be TRBD1 (5 bases). The CDR3 sequence is 14 residues long. V was shortened by 6 bases and J by 2 bases, with 15 bases between the two germline ends. The germline V gene has CDR1 SQVTM and CDR2 ANQGSEA. The CDR3 here is CSVPQGATTDTQYF. CDR3 nucleotide sequence: TGCAGCGTCCCCCAGGGCGCCACCACAGATACGCAGTATTTT.

The table lists this clone with a few counts. The chain joins TRBV9 to TRBJ2-7, with 8 bases identical to TRBD1. This CDR3 comprises 13 residues. The germline V gene has CDR1 SGDLS and CDR2 YYNGEE. Trimming at V came to 0 bases and at J to 6 bases, leaving 2 bases not matched to a gene. As DNA, the CDR3 is TGTGCCAGCAGCGTAGGGACAGGGAGCGAGCAGTACTTC. This translates into CASSVGTGSEQYF.

This clone has more than one count but fewer than ten. The chain joins TRBV2 to TRBJ2-2, with 7 bases that match TRBD1. This CDR3 has 15 residues. Per the germline V gene, CDR1 is SNHLY and CDR2 is FYNNEI. Trimming cost V 6 bases and J 4 bases; bases outside gene matches: 8. The CDR3 spells CASSGRGRGTGELFF. Here the CDR3 DNA reads TGTGCCAGCAGCGGTAGGGGGCGAGGCACCGGGGAGCTGTTTTTT.

J is TRBJ1-6 and V is TRBV27; possibly TRBD1 for D (6 bases). V lost 3 bases, J lost 9 bases, and 12 bases lay in between. This CDR3 is built from 14 residues. Germline V lookup: CDR1 MNHEY, CDR2 SMNVEV (reference sequence). DNA of the CDR3: TGTGCCAGCAGTTTCGGGGGGGCTGGTTCACCCCTCCACTTT. Protein product: CASSFGGAGSPLHF.

Only a few counts were recorded for this clone. The chain uses TRBV7-2 and TRBJ2-2, with 12 bases aligning to TRBD2. Germline V gene sequence: CDR1 SGHTA, CDR2 FQGNSA. V was clipped by 5 bases and J by 8 bases; unmatched bases: 9. The CDR3 runs to 16 residues. The CDR3, as DNA: TGTGCCAGCAGCGGACCGGGACTAGCGGGTGGAGGGGAGCTGTTTTTT. Translation: CASSGPGLAGGGELFF.

The chain employs TRBV11-3 and TRBJ2-1; possible D gene TRBD1, 6 bases. The germline gives CDR1 SGHNT, CDR2 YENEEA. V was clipped by 1 base and J by 5 bases, with 9 bases between them. This CDR3 has 14 residues. CDR3 sequence: CASSLVQGDNEQFF. DNA of the CDR3: TGTGCCAGCAGCTTAGTACAGGGCGACAATGAGCAGTTCTTC. The whole variable domain, remainder taken from reference TRBV11-3 and TRBJ2-1, is EAGVVQSPRYKIIEKKQPVAFWCNPISGHNTLYWYLQNLGQGPELLIRYENEEAVDDSQLPKDRFSAERLKGVDSTLKIQPAELGDSAVYLCASSLVQGDNEQFFGPGTRLTVL.

In its sample, this clone was seen a few times. The chain carries TRBV5-1 and TRBJ2-7; 10 bases map to TRBD1. V gave up 0 bases and J gave up 1 base; unmatched junction bases: 7. The CDR3 consists of 17 residues. In germline, CDR1 is SGHRS, CDR2 YFSETQ. The CDR3 DNA reads as TGCGCCAGCAGCTTGGCCGATAGGGACAGGGGATCCTACGAGCAGTACTTC. Amino acid sequence: CASSLADRDRGSYEQYF.

V gene TRBV9 combines with J gene TRBJ1-5, with D possibly TRBD1 on 6 matching bases. Germline CDR1 reads SGDLS; CDR2 reads YYNGEE. The V end was cut by 3 bases, the J end by 0 bases, with 10 bases between. The CDR3 sequence is 15 residues long. This CDR3 reads CASSGGTNSNQPQHF. The CDR3 bases are TGTGCCAGCAGCGGTGGGACAAATAGCAATCAGCCCCAGCATTTT.

The gene calls are TRBV5-1 and TRBJ2-1; no clear D. CDR1 and CDR2 (germline): SGHRS, YFSETQ. This CDR3 has 12 residues. V was shortened by 6 bases and J by 3 bases, with 7 bases between the two germline ends. The CDR3: CASNNDYNEQFF. DNA of the CDR3: TGCGCCAGCAACAATGACTACAATGAGCAGTTCTTC.

The chain recombines TRBV11-2 with TRBJ2-7; maybe TRBD1 (5 bases). In germline, CDR1 is SGHAT, CDR2 FQNNGV. The CDR3 extends over 15 amino acids. Trimming removed 2 bases at V and 2 bases at J, with 13 bases between. The CDR3 here is CASSLWAREPYEQYF. As DNA, the CDR3 is TGTGCCAGCAGCTTATGGGCCAGGGAACCCTACGAGCAGTACTTC.

V usage is TRBV9 and J usage is TRBJ2-3, with 7 bases fitting TRBD2. With V trimmed by 4 bases and J by 0 bases, 8 bases remained unmatched. The CDR3 length is 16 residues. Germline assignment: CDR1 SGDLS and CDR2 YYNGEE. For the CDR3, the DNA is TGTGCCAGCAGCCTAATGGGAGGGTTAAGCACAGATACGCAGTATTTT. This encodes CASSLMGGLSTDTQYF. The whole variable domain, remainder taken from reference TRBV9 and TRBJ2-3, is DSGVTQTPKHLITATGQRVTLRCSPRSGDLSVYWYQQSLDQGLQFLIQYYNGEERAKGNILERFSAQQFPDLHSELNLSSLELGDSALYFCASSLMGGLSTDTQYFGPGTRLTVL.

J is TRBJ1-2 and V is TRBV10-3; D remains unclear. Germline CDR1 and CDR2: ENHRY and SYGVKD. Deletions cut 0 bases from V and 4 bases from J, with 9 bases between. The CDR3 runs to 14 residues. The CDR3: CAISESKLSYGYTF. In nucleotides, the CDR3 is TGTGCCATCAGTGAGTCCAAGTTGAGCTATGGCTACACCTTC.

A remark on this clone: The same CDR3 is also encoded by other DNA sequences in this sample. The chain links TRBV5-4 to TRBJ2-3, with D tentatively TRBD1 (5 bases). The V gene's germline CDR1 is SGHNT and CDR2 YYREEE (reference sequence). V was shortened by 1 base and J by 1 base, with 13 bases between the two germline ends. The CDR3 spans 16 residues. CDR3 sequence reads: CASSLRSGPGTDTQYF. The CDR3 DNA sequence: TGTGCCAGCAGCTTGCGATCAGGGCCCGGCACAGATACGCAGTATTTT.

CDR3 residues: CASSNSRQGPGEQYF. The CDR3 DNA sequence: TGTGCCAGCAGCAACTCCCGACAGGGGCCAGGCGAGCAGTACTTC. The gene calls are TRBV5-4 and TRBJ2-7; 8 bases agree with TRBD1. With 4 bases clipped from V and 6 bases from J, the junction kept 12 bases outside the gene matches. The CDR3 is 15 amino acids. CDR1 is SGHNT, CDR2 YYREEE, per germline (reference sequence).

The chain joins TRBV11-2 to TRBJ1-6; no clear D gene. V dropped 3 bases and J dropped 9 bases, with 12 bases sitting between them. This CDR3 spans 14 amino acids. The germline CDR1 and CDR2 sequences are SGHAT and FQNNGV. The CDR3 sequence: CASSFPGDRSPLHF. The CDR3 DNA reads as TGTGCCAGCAGCTTCCCCGGGGATCGTTCACCCCTCCACTTT.